This passage covers 21 T cell receptor beta chains from one sample sequenced in a study of T cells in Graves' hyperthyroidism and ophthalmopathy. The CDR3 regions of TCR beta were amplified from RNA transcripts. The HTBI primer set served for first-round RT-PCR of the TCR CDR3. Using its own MiXCR run on the multiplex PCR reads, TCRdb lists one record per CDR3 protein. Altogether 750,000 to 950,000 distinct CDR3 sequences are present, 38% being singletons, with the ten largest covering around 10%. The material sequenced was blood. The receptors were gathered from a man between 18 and 35 years old with Graves' hyperthyroidism.

The chain couples TRBV2 to TRBJ1-2, with D perhaps TRBD1 (5 bases). Germline lookup yields CDR1 SNHLY and CDR2 FYNNEI. Trimming stripped 8 bases from V and 5 bases from J, with 15 bases between. There are 13 residues in the CDR3. The CDR3 spells CASLPGIRYGYTF. As DNA, the CDR3 is TGTGCCAGCTTACCAGGGATACGGTATGGCTACACCTTC.

This clonotype showed up just a few times. J is TRBJ2-5 and V is TRBV5-6; TRBD1 matches 7 bases. V shed 4 bases and J 7 bases; nucleotides not matched to a gene: 10. Germline V CDR1 and CDR2: SGHDT, YYEEEE. This CDR3 region has 14 residues. CDR3: CASSPGDSLWTQYF. In DNA form, the CDR3 reads TGTGCCAGCAGCCCAGGGGACAGTCTATGGACCCAGTACTTC.

Ten or more counts support this clonotype. The chain is built from TRBV2 and TRBJ2-5; 12 nucleotides align to TRBD2. CDR3 length: 17 residues. Germline values: CDR1 SNHLY, CDR2 FYNNEI. With 7 bases clipped from V and 2 bases from J, the junction kept 11 bases outside the gene matches. The CDR3 region is CASNPLLAGGTQETQYF. As DNA, the CDR3 is TGTGCCAGCAACCCCCTACTAGCGGGAGGCACGCAAGAGACCCAGTACTTC.

The chain has TRBV13 and TRBJ1-2, with 8 bases that match TRBD1. Germline V CDR1 and CDR2: PRHDT, FYEKMQ (reference sequence). The CDR3 consists of 15 residues. V gave up 7 bases and J gave up 5 bases; unmatched junction bases: 12. The CDR3 DNA follows: TGTGCCAGCAACCAGGGAGTCAGGGGGCTGTATGGCTACACCTTC. Translated: CASNQGVRGLYGYTF.

This clonotype was observed many times. The chain employs TRBV6-6 and TRBJ2-7; the D call may be TRBD1 or TRBD2 (5 bases each). This CDR3 has 14 residues. The germline V gene has CDR1 MNHNY and CDR2 SVGAGI (reference sequence). Trimming removed 4 bases from V and 3 bases from J, with 13 bases in between. In DNA, the CDR3 is TGTGCCAGCAGTTTATCAGGGACGAGCTACGAGCAGTACTTC. It is translated as CASSLSGTSYEQYF.

V gene TRBV15 combines with J gene TRBJ1-5; D unclear. The germline V gene has CDR1 LNHNV and CDR2 YYDKDF (reference sequence). The CDR3 is made up of 15 amino acids. V lost 0 bases, J lost 3 bases, and 9 bases lay in between. The CDR3 DNA reads TGTGCCACCAGCAGAGATGACGAACCCAATCAGCCCCAGCATTTT. Its protein is CATSRDDEPNQPQHF.

This clonotype occurred many times. The J gene is TRBJ1-3, the V gene TRBV15; D might be TRBD1 (6 bases). Trimming removed 1 base from V and 2 bases from J, with 15 bases in between. CDR3 size: 17 residues. The V gene's germline CDR1 is LNHNV and CDR2 YYDKDF (reference sequence). CDR3: CATSRAIQGPPGNTIYF. The CDR3 nucleotides are TGTGCCACCAGCAGAGCTATACAGGGCCCGCCTGGAAACACCATATATTTT.

This clonotype came up a few times. The chain uses TRBV20-1 and TRBJ1-1, with D unresolved. The CDR3 has 13 amino acids. The ends were cut back, 0 bases at V and 3 bases at J, with 8 bases in the middle. Germline V gene data show CDR1 as DFQATT and CDR2 as SNEGSKA (reference sequence). The CDR3 region is CSARDEGDTEAFF. The DNA of the CDR3 is TGCAGTGCTAGAGATGAGGGAGACACTGAAGCTTTCTTT.

In its sample, this clonotype was seen many times. CDR3 in amino acids: CSASAGGGAGETQYF. The CDR3 DNA sequence: TGCAGTGCTAGTGCGGGCGGGGGGGCCGGAGAGACCCAGTACTTC. The V gene is TRBV20-1, the J gene TRBJ2-5; 9 bases agree with TRBD2. The CDR3 is made up of 15 amino acids. Germline CDR1 reads DFQATT; CDR2 reads SNEGSKA (reference sequence). The ends lost 3 bases at V and 4 bases at J; junction bases unmatched: 9.

Worth noting for this clonotype: Just one base apart from a much larger clone, this may be a read error. This rearrangement joins TRBV7-6 to TRBJ2-2; possible D gene TRBD1, 6 bases. This CDR3 comprises 13 residues. Germline CDR1 is SGHVS and CDR2 is FNYEAQ. CDR3 loop: CASSLRTAGEPFF. The CDR3 DNA is TGTGCCAGCAGTTTAAGGACAGCCGGGGAGCCGTTTTTT.

This clonotype was found many times. The rearrangement links TRBV2 to TRBJ2-7; 9 bases are shared with TRBD2. The germline gives CDR1 SNHLY, CDR2 FYNNEI. The CDR3 spans 14 residues. The V segment lost 6 bases and the J segment 3 bases; nucleotides outside the gene matches: 6. The CDR3, as DNA: TGTGCCAGCAGGCCCCGGCGGGAGGGCTACGAGCAGTACTTC. Its protein product is CASRPRREGYEQYF.

This clonotype was counted between two and nine times. The V call is TRBV19, the J call TRBJ1-5; 8 bases fit TRBD1. The germline gives CDR1 LNHDA, CDR2 SQIVND (reference sequence). This CDR3 contains 16 residues. V lost 5 bases to trimming and J lost 1 base; unmatched junction nucleotides: 7. The CDR3: CASSLGQGISNQPQHF. The CDR3 nucleotides are TGTGCCAGTAGTTTAGGACAGGGTATAAGCAATCAGCCCCAGCATTTT.

Concerning this clonotype itself: A read error may be the cause here, since a much bigger clone is one base away. The V call is TRBV7-3, the J call TRBJ1-2; D perhaps matches TRBD1 (5 bases). V gave up 4 bases and J gave up 3 bases, with 15 bases separating them. Per germline, CDR1 SGHTA and CDR2 FQGTGA. The CDR3 extends over 15 amino acids. The CDR3 DNA follows: TGTGCCAGCAGCTCCCCGGGACGGTTAGACTATGGCTACACCTTC. It specifies CASSSPGRLDYGYTF.

The chain joins TRBV19 to TRBJ1-1; no reliable D call. Germline V gene data show CDR1 as LNHDA and CDR2 as SQIVND (reference sequence). Trimming left V 8 bases short and J 5 bases short, with 21 bases between. The CDR3 totals 15 residues. The CDR3 coding sequence is TGTGCCAGTGGGCCGGGCAGGATGGGTGCGACTGAAGCTTTCTTT. This gives the protein CASGPGRMGATEAFF.

This clonotype was seen only a few times. The DNA of the CDR3 is TGTGCCAGCAGTTTTATATCCCTCTACGAGCAGTACTTC. This sequence encodes CASSFISLYEQYF. The chain employs TRBV12-3 or TRBV12-4 and TRBJ2-7; D uncertain. Trimming took off 3 bases at V and 3 bases at J, with 9 bases between the two ends. The CDR3 is 13 amino acids.

The chain links TRBV7-9 to TRBJ2-7; TRBD1 matches at 7 bases. The CDR3 runs to 15 residues. Germline CDR1 and CDR2: SEHNR and FQNEAQ (reference sequence). V was pared by 6 bases and J by 0 bases, with 8 bases of the junction left unmatched. The CDR3 protein is CASSFVTGPSYEQYF. The CDR3 coding sequence is TGTGCCAGCAGTTTTGTGACAGGGCCCTCCTACGAGCAGTACTTC.

The chain is built from TRBV7-9 and TRBJ2-2; 9 bases align to TRBD1. The CDR3 sequence is 15 residues long. Germline V gene sequence: CDR1 SEHNR, CDR2 FQNEAQ (reference sequence). Losses at the gene ends were 4 bases for V and 4 bases for J; bases not matched to a gene: 4. The CDR3 DNA sequence: TGTGCCAGCAGCTCACAGGGGGCCATCACCGGGGAGCTGTTTTTT. Its protein product is CASSSQGAITGELFF.

The genes are TRBV5-1 and TRBJ2-7; tentative D call: TRBD2 (6 bases). Trimming removed 2 bases at V and 6 bases at J, with 12 bases between. The CDR3 loop spans 13 amino acids. Germline V gene data show CDR1 as SGHRS and CDR2 as YFSETQ. The CDR3 loop reads CASSFGDGGEQYF. CDR3 coding DNA: TGCGCCAGCAGCTTCGGGGACGGGGGCGAGCAGTACTTC.

The chain has TRBV15 and TRBJ2-5, with D possibly being TRBD2 (6 bases). In germline, CDR1 is LNHNV, CDR2 YYDKDF (reference sequence). This CDR3 is built from 12 residues. As DNA, the CDR3 is TGTGCTAGAGGAGGCGGGAAAGAGACCCAGTACTTC. Amino acids: CARGGGKETQYF.

The table lists this clonotype with many counts. The V call is TRBV12-3 or TRBV12-4, the J call TRBJ1-5, with TRBD1 identical over 8 bases. Trimming cost V 6 bases and J 2 bases; bases outside gene matches: 6. CDR3 length: 15 amino acids. The CDR3, as DNA: TGTGCCAGCAGCCGGATGGGACAGGGCAATCAGCCCCAGCATTTT. Translation: CASSRMGQGNQPQHF.

This clonotype was seen once. The genes are TRBV7-9 and TRBJ2-7, with 8 positions matching TRBD1. There are 14 residues in the CDR3. From germline, CDR1 is SEHNR and CDR2 FQNEAQ (reference sequence). After removal of 5 bases from V and 3 bases from J, the junction contained 6 bases not matched to a gene. The chain's CDR3 is CASSPAGTGYEQYF. The DNA of the CDR3 is TGTGCCAGCAGCCCCGCCGGGACAGGCTACGAGCAGTACTTC.